The T cell receptor beta chain under discussion was sequenced for a study of shared clonotypes between healthy human individuals. Study-level findings and limits: Generally, naive subsets (rather than memory subsets) showed larger estimated richness.

As regards this clone: Antigen specificity is unknown.

In germline, CDR1 is KGHSH, CDR2 LQKENI. Trimming stripped 4 bases from V and 0 bases from J, with 9 bases between. CDR3 length equals 15 residues. The authors loaded 200 ng DNA, 25,000 to 30,000 T cell genomes, into sorted-subset replicate PCRs. The protocol was immunoSEQ multiplex PCR, while the TCRdb copy is restricted to in-frame clones and leaves out a portion. The table includes around 330,000 clones, approximately 79% detected once. The chain uses TRBV18 and TRBJ2-2; D not certain. This TCR came from a man in his thirties or forties in good health. The sequenced material came from memory CD4+ T cells sorted from blood. Described subset: CD45RA-negative fraction. CDR3 residues: CASSLSRTNTGELFF. In nucleotides, the CDR3 is TGTGCCAGCTCACTGAGCAGAACGAACACCGGGGAGCTGTTTTTT.